This entry lists 24 T cell receptor beta chains sequenced from one sample in a study of blood T cell repertoires in COVID-19. Assay: immunoSEQ multiplex PCR; the TCRdb copy retains only in-frame clones and omits some. The sample holds roughly 320,000 clones, around 84% seen once. Sequenced sample: PBMCs or T cells enriched from blood (not recorded which). The receptor source for this set is a man aged 30-40 years who had recovered from COVID-19.

V and J are TRBV28 and TRBJ2-7; possible D gene TRBD1, 5 bases. Germline V gives CDR1 MDHEN, CDR2 SYDVKM. This CDR3 is 14 amino acids long. V was clipped by 5 bases and J by 7 bases, with 18 bases between them. The CDR3 sequence is CASSTWQGLEEQYF. CDR3 in DNA: TGTGCCAGCAGTACGTGGCAGGGTCTAGAAGAGCAGTACTTC.

The CDR3, as DNA: TGTGCCAGCAGTCCACGCGGGGAGACCCAGTACTTC. Amino acid sequence: CASSPRGETQYF. This chain links TRBV12-3 or TRBV12-4 with TRBJ2-5; tentative D call: TRBD2 (5 bases). Trimming left V 5 bases short and J 5 bases short, with 9 bases between. The CDR3 length is 12 residues.

The CDR3 nucleotides read TGTGCCAGCAGCTCCCGGGAGGGCCTTAAAAACGAGCAGTACTTC. It encodes CASSSREGLKNEQYF. The J gene is TRBJ2-7, the V gene TRBV11-3; 8 bases fit TRBD2. The CDR3 is 15 residues long. In germline, CDR1 is SGHNT, CDR2 YENEEA. Trimming at V came to 4 bases and at J to 5 bases, leaving 10 bases not matched to a gene.

The chain links TRBV15 to TRBJ1-3; no reliable D call. Looked up from germline, CDR1 is LNHNV and CDR2 is YYDKDF (reference sequence). V lost 1 base and J lost 5, with 21 bases in between. The CDR3 loop spans 18 amino acids. CDR3 region: CATSRGAMAHTERNTIYF. CDR3 bases: TGTGCCACCAGCAGAGGGGCTATGGCACACACCGAAAGAAACACCATATATTTT.

The count of this clone is one. The rearrangement links TRBV4-1 to TRBJ2-5; a possible D gene is TRBD2 (6 bases). The CDR3 has 16 residues. Per germline, CDR1 MGHRA and CDR2 YSYEKL. With 4 bases removed from V and 5 bases from J, the gap between germline ends came to 20 bases. The DNA for the CDR3 is TGCGCCAGCAGCCCGCGGTCAAATCGGGCGGGGGAGACCCAGTACTTC. This sequence encodes CASSPRSNRAGETQYF.

CDR3 nucleotide sequence: TGTGCCAGCAGTCCCTACAGGGGGGCTGAAGCTTTCTTT. It is translated as CASSPYRGAEAFF. The chain has TRBV6-2 or TRBV6-3 and TRBJ1-1; 8 bases fit TRBD1. This CDR3 has 13 amino acids. The junction had 5 bases not matched to a gene; V was cut back by 5 bases and J by 6 bases. The germline gives CDR1 MNHEY, CDR2 SVGEGT.

The rearrangement uses TRBV19 and TRBJ2-7; D is perhaps TRBD2 (5 bases). The CDR3 sequence is 14 residues long. Germline V CDR1 and CDR2: LNHDA, SQIVND (reference sequence). V was clipped by 4 bases and J by 1 base, with 11 bases between them. The CDR3, as DNA: TGTGCCAGTAGTAGGACTTCTCCTTCCTACGAGCAGTACTTC. Its protein is CASSRTSPSYEQYF.

This clone was seen only a few times. The V and J genes are TRBV30 and TRBJ1-1; TRBD1 agrees at 8 bases. The CDR3 has 15 residues. CDR1 GTSNPN and CDR2 SVGIG come from the germline V gene (reference sequence). J was trimmed by 2 bases and V by 2 bases; bases with no gene match: 7. CDR3 protein: CAWSRGQGENTEAFF. CDR3 coding DNA: TGTGCCTGGAGTCGCGGACAGGGAGAAAACACTGAAGCTTTCTTT.

The chain employs TRBV6-5 and TRBJ2-5, with 8 positions matching TRBD1. The CDR3 runs 13 residues. With 6 bases clipped from V and 5 bases from J, the junction kept 5 bases outside the gene matches. Germline CDR1 and CDR2: MNHEY and SVGAGI. CDR3 region: CASRDNRGETQYF. The CDR3 DNA reads TGTGCCAGCAGGGATAACAGGGGGGAGACCCAGTACTTC.

This clone was observed once. The V call is TRBV4-1, the J call TRBJ2-1; TRBD2 aligns across 11 bases. The CDR3 sequence is 17 residues long. V trimming: 2 bases; J trimming: 9 bases; junction bases outside the gene matches: 12. CDR1 and CDR2 from the germline V gene are MGHRA and YSYEKL. CDR3 in amino acids: CASSQNLAGGPQGEQFF. The CDR3 nucleotides read TGCGCCAGCAGCCAAAACTTAGCGGGGGGGCCCCAAGGTGAGCAGTTCTTC.

The chain recombines TRBV18 with TRBJ2-1; a weak D match, TRBD2 (5 bases). Germline V gene sequence: CDR1 KGHSH, CDR2 LQKENI. The CDR3 has 15 residues. With 5 bases removed from V and 5 bases from J, the gap between germline ends came to 16 bases. This CDR3 reads CASSTDFSANNEQFF. CDR3 nucleotides: TGTGCCAGCTCAACGGACTTTTCTGCAAACAATGAGCAGTTCTTC.

V and J are TRBV20-1 and TRBJ1-5; D unclear. The CDR3 runs to 17 residues. The germline V and J ends were trimmed by 3 bases and 4 bases, with 22 bases remaining between them. Per germline, CDR1 DFQATT and CDR2 SNEGSKA (reference sequence). In DNA form, the CDR3 reads TGCAGTGCTAGTCATCCAACCACATACAGCCAAAATCAGCCCCAGCATTTT. Protein: CSASHPTTYSQNQPQHF.

The rearrangement joins TRBV4-1 to TRBJ2-5; tentatively, D is TRBD2 (6 bases). V lost 0 bases to trimming and J lost 4 bases, with 15 bases between them. The CDR3 consists of 16 residues. Germline V CDR1 and CDR2: MGHRA, YSYEKL. In DNA, the CDR3 is TGCGCCAGCAGCCAAGATCGTCGGCAGGGAGGAGAGACCCAGTACTTC. The encoded protein is CASSQDRRQGGETQYF.

The chain joins TRBV4-1 to TRBJ1-6; D might be TRBD1 (5 bases). The V end was cut by 0 bases, the J end by 5 bases, with 11 bases between. The length of the CDR3 is 16 residues. CDR1 is MGHRA, CDR2 YSYEKL, per germline. The CDR3 loop is CASSQDLARDNSPLHF. The CDR3, as DNA: TGCGCCAGCAGCCAAGATTTGGCCAGGGATAATTCACCCCTCCACTTT.

The J gene is TRBJ1-6, the V gene TRBV7-2, with a possible D match to TRBD1 (5 bases). The length of the CDR3 is 13 residues. Trimming removed 4 bases at V and 6 bases at J, with 7 bases between. Per germline, CDR1 SGHTA and CDR2 FQGNSA. CDR3 residues: CASSSQGNSPLHF. The DNA of the CDR3 is TGTGCCAGCAGCTCCCAGGGTAATTCACCCCTCCACTTT.

The chain uses TRBV9 and TRBJ2-7; 11 positions match TRBD2. V was pared by 3 bases and J by 7 bases, with 12 bases of the junction left unmatched. There are 16 residues in the CDR3. In germline, CDR1 is SGDLS, CDR2 YYNGEE. The CDR3 region has the DNA TGTGCCAGCAGCGACTACGTTAGCGGGGGGGCGGAGGAGCAGTACTTC. Its translation is CASSDYVSGGAEEQYF.

The rearrangement joins TRBV3-1 (or the pseudogene TRBV3-2) to TRBJ1-1; D remains unclear. This CDR3 has 15 residues. CDR1 and CDR2 (germline): LGHDT, YNNKEL (reference sequence). V dropped 3 bases and J dropped 7 bases, with 18 bases sitting between them. CDR3 bases: TGTGCCAGCAGCCAGAGCACGTTGAGGGCCTTTGAAGCTTTCTTT. Protein sequence: CASSQSTLRAFEAFF.

This clone was detected only once. The DNA of the CDR3 is TGTGCCAGCAGCCCCGGCCGGCTAGCGGCATACAATGAGCAGTTCTTC. Residues: CASSPGRLAAYNEQFF. The V call is TRBV7-6, the J call TRBJ2-1, with 7 bases aligning to TRBD2. The CDR3 is 16 amino acids. Germline V CDR1 and CDR2: SGHVS, FNYEAQ. The V segment lost 5 bases and the J segment 4 bases; nucleotides outside the gene matches: 11.

The chain couples TRBV5-1 to TRBJ1-1, with 9 bases aligning to TRBD1. CDR1 and CDR2 from the germline V gene are SGHRS and YFSETQ. V was pared by 4 bases and J by 5 bases, with 3 bases of the junction left unmatched. The CDR3 is 13 residues long. For the CDR3, the DNA is TGCGCCAGCAGCAACAGGGGGCATACTGAAGCTTTCTTT. Protein sequence: CASSNRGHTEAFF.

The V and J genes are TRBV2 and TRBJ1-4; TRBD1 matches at 10 bases. Germline CDR1 SNHLY, CDR2 FYNNEI. This CDR3 comprises 15 residues. The V and J ends lost 6 bases and 8 bases, in that order; junction bases with no gene match: 9. CDR3 in DNA: TGTGCCAGCAGAGGGACAGGGGTCCCGGGGGAAAAACTGTTTTTT. Protein sequence: CASRGTGVPGEKLFF.

This clone occurred once. This sequence joins TRBV20-1 and TRBJ2-1; possibly TRBD2 for D (5 bases). Trimming took off 8 bases at V and 6 bases at J, with 11 bases between the two ends. Looked up from germline, CDR1 is DFQATT and CDR2 is SNEGSKA (reference sequence). CDR3 size: 11 residues. CDR3: CSSGRGNEQFF. In DNA form, the CDR3 reads TGCAGTTCCGGACGGGGCAATGAGCAGTTCTTC.

The chain recombines TRBV9 with TRBJ1-1; D gene uncertain. The germline CDR1 and CDR2 sequences are SGDLS and YYNGEE. This CDR3 is built from 16 residues. Trimming removed 0 bases at V and 1 base at J, with 13 bases between. The CDR3 spells CASSVDLERKNTEAFF. CDR3 bases: TGTGCCAGCAGCGTAGATTTGGAGCGGAAGAACACTGAAGCTTTCTTT.

The chain recombines TRBV7-9 with TRBJ1-3; 9 bases align to TRBD1. The V gene's germline CDR1 is SEHNR and CDR2 FQNEAQ (reference sequence). Germline trimming cut 5 bases from V and 1 base from J; bases unmatched to any gene: 3. The CDR3 has 15 amino acids. CDR3 in amino acids: CASSPGTGSGNTIYF. DNA of the CDR3: TGTGCCAGCAGCCCTGGGACAGGGTCTGGAAACACCATATATTTT.

The CDR3 reads CASSPRRDYVNEQFF. The CDR3 region has the DNA TGTGCCAGCTCACCACGGAGAGACTACGTCAATGAGCAGTTCTTC. The chain links TRBV18 to TRBJ2-1; tentatively, D is TRBD2 (5 bases). Trimming stripped 1 base from V and 6 bases from J, with 13 bases between. The CDR3 loop spans 15 amino acids. In germline, CDR1 is KGHSH, CDR2 LQKENI.